One sample yielded the 17 T cell receptor beta chains listed below, sequenced in a study of T cells in tuberculosis. Assay: immunoSEQ multiplex PCR; the TCRdb copy retains only in-frame clones and omits some. The data show 20,000 to 25,000 clones, over 75% seen once. The sequencing sample was made of PBMCs. These receptors originate from a donor between 10 and 29 years old with latent tuberculosis or without tuberculosis infection.

This sequence joins TRBV6-5 and TRBJ1-1; maybe TRBD1 (6 bases). Germline assignment: CDR1 MNHEY and CDR2 SVGAGI. The CDR3 extends over 15 amino acids. V was shortened by 2 bases and J by 4 bases, with 14 bases between the two germline ends. CDR3 DNA: TGTGCCAGCAGTTACGAGCGGGGGGCTGGCACTGAAGCTTTCTTT. Amino acids: CASSYERGAGTEAFF.

The chain joins TRBV10-2 to TRBJ1-2, with D possibly being TRBD1 (6 bases). Germline lookup yields CDR1 WSHSY and CDR2 SAAADI. The germline V and J ends were trimmed by 5 bases and 6 bases, with 7 bases remaining between them. The CDR3 sequence is 11 residues long. CDR3 in DNA: TGCGCCAGCAGTACAGGGAATGGCTACACCTTC. This sequence encodes CASSTGNGYTF.

This sequence joins TRBV19 and TRBJ2-2; 7 nucleotides align to TRBD2. The CDR3 has 15 residues. Germline CDR1 LNHDA, CDR2 SQIVND (reference sequence). Losses at the gene ends were 7 bases for V and 6 bases for J; bases not matched to a gene: 11. The CDR3 region is CASTHGEGQPGELFF. In DNA, the CDR3 is TGTGCCAGTACTCACGGGGAGGGCCAACCCGGGGAGCTGTTTTTT.

The chain has TRBV27 and TRBJ1-3; D unclear. The CDR3 runs to 16 residues. V dropped 6 bases and J dropped 2 bases, with 17 bases sitting between them. In germline, CDR1 is MNHEY, CDR2 SMNVEV (reference sequence). This CDR3 reads CASSSLGLSAGNTIYF. The CDR3 nucleotides read TGTGCCAGCAGCTCCCTCGGACTGTCCGCTGGAAACACCATATATTTT.

This clone showed up just once. The chain joins TRBV11-2 to TRBJ1-3, with D uncertain. The CDR3 is 14 residues long. The germline V and J ends were trimmed by 6 bases and 4 bases, with 13 bases remaining between them. Germline values: CDR1 SGHAT, CDR2 FQNNGV. CDR3 loop: CASSPLSSGNTIYF. The CDR3 nucleotides are TGTGCCAGCAGTCCTCTCAGTTCAGGAAACACCATATATTTT.

This chain joins TRBV15 and TRBJ1-4, with 8 bases aligning to TRBD1. The CDR3 sequence is 16 residues long. Germline V CDR1 and CDR2: LNHNV, YYDKDF (reference sequence). The ends lost 3 bases at V and 7 bases at J; junction bases unmatched: 10. DNA of the CDR3: TGTGCCACCAGCAGTACGTCCCGGACAGGGAGTGAAAAACTGTTTTTT. Translation: CATSSTSRTGSEKLFF.

The V call is TRBV6-6, the J call TRBJ1-2; D is possibly TRBD1 (6 bases). Germline assignment: CDR1 MNHNY and CDR2 SVGAGI (reference sequence). This CDR3 contains 13 residues. V was pared by 2 bases and J by 8 bases, with 12 bases between. The CDR3 sequence: CASSYTPTGGYTF. CDR3 DNA: TGTGCCAGCAGTTACACCCCGACAGGCGGCTACACCTTC.

This sequence joins TRBV19 and TRBJ2-7, with D unresolved. Deletions cut 1 base from V and 6 bases from J, with 10 bases between. From germline, CDR1 is LNHDA and CDR2 SQIVND (reference sequence). The CDR3 runs 13 residues. The CDR3 is CASSIVSSSEQYF. CDR3 coding DNA: TGTGCCAGTAGTATAGTAAGTAGCAGCGAGCAGTACTTC. Full variable domain (remainder filled in from reference TRBV19 and TRBJ2-7): DGGITQSPKYLFRKEGQNVTLSCEQNLNHDAMYWYRQDPGQGLRLIYYSQIVNDFQKGDIAEGYSVSREKKESFPLTVTSAQKNPTAFYLCASSIVSSSEQYFGPGTRLTVT.

The V and J genes are TRBV6-5 and TRBJ1-1, with D perhaps TRBD1 (6 bases). Germline V gene sequence: CDR1 MNHEY, CDR2 SVGAGI. Trimming stripped 4 bases from V and 0 bases from J, with 15 bases between. The CDR3 length is 16 residues. CDR3 nucleotides: TGTGCCAGCAGTTCCGACGCCAGGGGCCTGAACACTGAAGCTTTCTTT. Translation gives CASSSDARGLNTEAFF.

The chain couples TRBV6-4 to TRBJ1-6, with a weak D call TRBD1 (6 bases). Per germline, CDR1 MRHNA and CDR2 SNTAGT. This CDR3 comprises 16 residues. Trimming took off 7 bases at V and 5 bases at J, with 18 bases between the two ends. The CDR3 sequence: CASIRLRTEHNSPLHF. DNA of the CDR3: TGTGCCAGCATACGACTTAGGACAGAGCATAATTCACCCCTCCACTTT.

The chain recombines TRBV5-1 with TRBJ1-1, with 10 bases lining up with TRBD1. The V gene's germline CDR1 is SGHRS and CDR2 YFSETQ. The ends lost 0 bases at V and 10 bases at J; junction bases unmatched: 3. The CDR3 loop spans 13 amino acids. CDR3 coding DNA: TGCGCCAGCAGCTTGGCGGGACAGGGGCTAGCTTTCTTT. It codes for CASSLAGQGLAFF.

The V gene is TRBV29-1, the J gene TRBJ1-1, with unresolved D. The CDR3 runs to 13 residues. V gave up 6 bases and J gave up 0 bases, with 11 bases separating them. Germline CDR1 reads SQVTM; CDR2 reads ANQGSEA. The CDR3 here is CSVERRMNTEAFF. For the CDR3, the DNA is TGCAGCGTGGAGCGGAGAATGAACACTGAAGCTTTCTTT.

The V call is TRBV25-1, the J call TRBJ1-2; D is perhaps TRBD1 (5 bases). Trimming shortened V by 7 bases and J by 4 bases, and 13 bases separated the two germline ends. The germline CDR1 and CDR2 sequences are MGHDK and SYGVNS. The CDR3 consists of 13 residues. The CDR3 sequence is CASTAGPIYGYTF. The CDR3 region has the DNA TGTGCCAGCACCGCGGGACCCATCTATGGCTACACCTTC.

This chain connects TRBV7-2 to TRBJ2-2, with D possibly TRBD2 on 5 matching bases. CDR3 size: 16 residues. The germline V gene has CDR1 SGHTA and CDR2 FQGNSA. Trimming stripped 3 bases from V and 4 bases from J, with 15 bases between. The CDR3 protein is CASSFPSGGITGELFF. CDR3 bases: TGTGCCAGCAGCTTCCCCAGCGGTGGAATCACCGGGGAGCTGTTTTTT.

This clone was found once. V gene TRBV4-1 combines with J gene TRBJ1-6, with a tentative D call TRBD1 (5 bases). With 3 bases removed from V and 7 bases from J, the gap between germline ends came to 10 bases. Germline values: CDR1 MGHRA, CDR2 YSYEKL. The CDR3 extends over 14 amino acids. Here the CDR3 DNA reads TGCGCCAGCAGCCAGGGTCGGGGGAATTCACCCCTCCACTTT. This sequence encodes CASSQGRGNSPLHF.

This chain uses TRBV30 with TRBJ1-4; D might be TRBD1 (5 bases). Trimming stripped 1 base from V and 6 bases from J, with 9 bases between. Germline CDR1 GTSNPN, CDR2 SVGIG (reference sequence). CDR3 length: 13 amino acids. The CDR3 spells CAWSGGTHEKLFF. In nucleotides, the CDR3 is TGTGCCTGGAGTGGGGGGACTCATGAAAAACTGTTTTTT.

CDR3 protein: CASSLGTSLVKQYF. The CDR3 DNA is TGTGCCAGCAGCCTCGGGACTAGCCTCGTGAAGCAGTACTTC. This chain uses TRBV2 with TRBJ2-7, with 9 bases aligning to TRBD2. CDR1 SNHLY and CDR2 FYNNEI come from the germline V gene. The CDR3 is 14 amino acids. The V gene end was trimmed by 6 bases and the J gene end by 8 bases; junction bases not matched to a gene: 11.